The 12 T cell receptor beta chains given below trace back to one sample, sequenced in a study of blood T cell repertoires in COVID-19. Measured with immunoSEQ multiplex PCR; TCRdb has only the in-frame clones, and not every one. The sample contains 45,000 to 55,000 clones, less than 90% of which appear only once. Sequenced input: peripheral blood. The receptors shown here come from a human donor in a cohort sampled during active COVID-19.

As DNA, the CDR3 is TGTGCCAGCAGCGCATTCTATAGCGGGGGAAGGGATGAGCAGTTCTTC. Protein: CASSAFYSGGRDEQFF. The chain carries TRBV7-2 and TRBJ2-1; 9 bases match TRBD2. Germline V gene lookup returns CDR1 SGHTA and CDR2 FQGNSA. The CDR3 covers 16 residues. Trimming cost V 5 bases and J 8 bases; bases outside gene matches: 13.

This chain connects TRBV27 to TRBJ2-1; 9 nucleotides align to TRBD1. The germline gives CDR1 MNHEY, CDR2 SMNVEV (reference sequence). V shed 4 bases and J 0 bases; nucleotides not matched to a gene: 4. The length of the CDR3 is 16 residues. The CDR3 sequence: CASSYGDRVSYNEQFF. For the CDR3, the DNA is TGTGCCAGCAGTTACGGGGACAGGGTCTCCTACAATGAGCAGTTCTTC.

The rearrangement links TRBV6-1 to TRBJ2-4; TRBD1 aligns across 10 bases. CDR3 length: 17 residues. Looked up from germline, CDR1 is MNHNS and CDR2 is SASEGT. The ends lost 4 bases at V and 7 bases at J; junction bases unmatched: 13. The CDR3: CASSAHGTGDGGNIQYF. In DNA, the CDR3 is TGTGCCAGCAGTGCGCACGGGACAGGGGATGGGGGGAACATTCAGTACTTC.

The chain joins TRBV4-3 to TRBJ2-1; possibly TRBD1 for D (6 bases). V was shortened by 0 bases and J by 9 bases, with 15 bases between the two germline ends. The CDR3 contains 15 residues. The germline gives CDR1 LGHNA, CDR2 YSLEER. CDR3 protein: CASSQEGFTGSEQFF. CDR3 nucleotides: TGCGCCAGCAGCCAAGAAGGGTTTACAGGGTCTGAGCAGTTCTTC.

The chain carries TRBV20-1 and TRBJ1-1; 7 bases agree with TRBD1. The germline V gene encodes CDR1 DFQATT and CDR2 SNEGSKA (reference sequence). V was clipped by 3 bases and J by 1 base; unmatched bases: 5. The CDR3 spans 14 residues. The CDR3 nucleotides read TGCAGTGCTAGTTACAGGGGCCGGAACACTGAAGCTTTCTTT. As protein: CSASYRGRNTEAFF.

This chain joins TRBV12-3 or TRBV12-4 and TRBJ2-1, with unresolved D. The germline V and J ends were trimmed by 7 bases and 9 bases, with 10 bases remaining between them. The CDR3 contains 11 residues. As DNA, the CDR3 is TGTGCCAGCACCAAACGCAGTGAGCAGTTCTTC. It yields the protein CASTKRSEQFF.

The chain uses TRBV19 and TRBJ2-1; 8 bases are a match to TRBD2. There are 15 residues in the CDR3. V lost 6 bases and J lost 4; bases outside the gene matches: 8. CDR1 is LNHDA and CDR2 is SQIVND in the germline V gene (reference sequence). The chain's CDR3 is CASRQTSVDYNEQFF. As DNA, the CDR3 is TGTGCCAGTAGACAGACTAGCGTCGATTACAATGAGCAGTTCTTC. The full variable domain, with the rest looked up from reference TRBV19 and TRBJ2-1, is DGGITQSPKYLFRKEGQNVTLSCEQNLNHDAMYWYRQDPGQGLRLIYYSQIVNDFQKGDIAEGYSVSREKKESFPLTVTSAQKNPTAFYLCASRQTSVDYNEQFFGPGTRLTVL.

This chain uses TRBV27 with TRBJ1-1, with D uncertain. The germline V gene encodes CDR1 MNHEY and CDR2 SMNVEV (reference sequence). The V and J ends lost 2 bases and 2 bases respectively, with 12 bases between them. CDR3 length equals 15 residues. The CDR3 DNA reads TGTGCCAGCAGTTTAAGAGCTCCCTCAAACACTGAAGCTTTCTTT. Translating gives CASSLRAPSNTEAFF.

This sequence joins TRBV7-6 and TRBJ1-6; TRBD1 might be the D (5 bases). The CDR3 is 16 amino acids. The germline V gene has CDR1 SGHVS and CDR2 FNYEAQ. V lost 5 bases to trimming and J lost 5 bases, with 16 bases between them. The CDR3 here is CASSPTRGGDNSPLHF. The CDR3, as DNA: TGTGCCAGCAGCCCCACCCGGGGGGGGGATAATTCACCCCTCCACTTT.

The V and J genes are TRBV27 and TRBJ2-6; D perhaps matches TRBD1 (6 bases). Trimming shortened V by 5 bases and J by 4 bases, and 12 bases separated the two germline ends. Germline values: CDR1 MNHEY, CDR2 SMNVEV (reference sequence). The CDR3 has 15 residues. CDR3 DNA sequence: TGTGCCAGCAGTGTACAGGGTGACGGGGCCAACGTCCTGACTTTC. Its translation: CASSVQGDGANVLTF.

This clone was picked up a small number of times. The V gene is TRBV6-6, the J gene TRBJ2-5, with 12 bases matching TRBD2. V dropped 6 bases and J dropped 2; count of bases not matched to a gene: 4. Germline CDR1 and CDR2: MNHNY and SVGAGI (reference sequence). The CDR3 length is 15 residues. CDR3 nucleotide sequence: TGTGCCAGCAGCCTAGCGGGGGGGCGGCAAGAGACCCAGTACTTC. It is translated as CASSLAGGRQETQYF.

The chain couples TRBV30 to TRBJ1-1; D remains unclear. V lost 3 bases, J lost 2 bases, and 13 bases lay in between. The CDR3 contains 14 residues. The germline V gene encodes CDR1 GTSNPN and CDR2 SVGIG (reference sequence). CDR3 protein: CAWRAQTPNTEAFF. The CDR3 DNA is TGTGCCTGGAGGGCTCAGACTCCTAACACTGAAGCTTTCTTT.